This TCR beta chain was captured in a study of OX40 agonist ivuxolimab in advanced cancers. As for the study in general: A diagnosis of hepatocellular carcinoma, melanoma, renal cell or head and neck cancer was present in dose-escalation patients.

Libraries were prepared by immunoSEQ multiplex PCR; TCRdb keeps only in-frame clonotypes and omits some of them. The sample has 60,000 to 70,000 clones; 85% to 90% are singletons. This clone was recorded a few times. The source of this sequence is an adult with an advanced solid tumor such as melanoma, head and neck, liver or kidney cancer. The sample consisted of CD4+ or CD8+ T cells sorted from blood, taken in a trial of the OX40 agonist ivuxolimab.

The CDR3 DNA sequence: TGTGCCAGCAGCACCAGGTTCTTCGTTGCAACTAATGAAAAACTGTTTTTT. Its translation: CASSTRFFVATNEKLFF. V and J are TRBV7-8 and TRBJ1-4, with no clear D. The CDR3 extends over 17 amino acids. V lost 5 bases and J lost 0, with 16 bases in between. Per germline, CDR1 SGHVS and CDR2 FQNEAQ.